This TCR beta chain was obtained from a study of CD8+CD57+ T cells in acquired aplastic anemia. Across the whole study: Yields of DNA that came from sorted CD4+ and CD8+ cells averaged about 3.5 ug.

Genomic DNA, serving as template, underwent TCR beta VDJ and CDR3 profiling. TCRdb independently ran MiXCR on the reads; one entry per CDR3 protein. The table lists more than 200,000 distinct CDR3 sequences, about half of them singletons. Study conclusions and caveats: A set of some 28 CD8+ CDR3 sequences was shared between patients and controls, and these sequences appeared highly expressed in patients.

Patients sequenced had flow cytometry evidence of CD8+CD57+ cell expansion. Therapy had not been given to patients before blood sampling. V was cut by 3 bases and J by 4 bases, with 10 bases left in between. This CDR3 is built from 14 residues. Germline CDR1 MDHEN, CDR2 SYDVKM. This clonotype was found a few times. What it binds is not known. The receptor was isolated from a human donor with aplastic anemia. The rearrangement joins TRBV28 to TRBJ1-5; no clear D gene. Sequencing was carried out using sorted CD4+, CD8+, or CD8+CD57+ T cells (not recorded which) from PBMCs. This chain's CDR3 is CASSFSPGNQPQHF. CDR3 nucleotide sequence: TGTGCCAGCAGTTTTAGCCCCGGGAATCAGCCCCAGCATTTT.